This TCR beta chain appears in the sequencing data of a study of T cells in Graves' hyperthyroidism and ophthalmopathy. Template material for amplifying TCR beta CDR3 regions consisted of RNA transcripts. An initial round of RT-PCR targeting the TCR CDR3 relied on the HTBI primer set. One entry per CDR3 protein, called by TCRdb with MiXCR from the multiplex PCR reads. The sample has roughly 350,000 distinct CDR3 sequences, 12% to 15% seen once. This clonotype was observed many times. The antigen is not known. CDR3 length: 13 amino acids. Trimming shortened V by 0 bases and J by 6 bases, and 6 bases separated the two germline ends. The germline gives CDR1 SGHAT, CDR2 FQNNGV. Study-level findings and limits: Among clonotypes expanded in thyroid above 0.001, most were also found in blood.

The chain couples TRBV11-2 to TRBJ2-1; D gene ambiguous. Sequencing input: blood. The clonotype comes from a woman aged 40 to 50 with Graves' ophthalmopathy. The DNA of the CDR3 is TGTGCCAGCAGCTTAGAAGCCCTCAATGAGCAGTTCTTC. Amino acids: CASSLEALNEQFF.